The subject of this entry is one TCR beta chain. This clone was observed once. The antigen this receptor binds is unknown. Per-base quality was not reported, and no clone a single base away is much larger than it. The immunoSEQ Assay, a bias-controlled multiplex PCR, was used to amplify TCRbeta CDR3 regions from genomic DNA. The paper's processing steps were these. The number of nucleated cells in each sample was estimated by amplification of reference gene primers within the assay. To quantify the absolute abundance of each unique TCRbeta CDR3 rearrangement, sequence reads were collapsed and filtered. For each sample, productive Simpson clonality was calculated as the square root of Simpson's diversity index across productive rearrangements. As stored in TCRdb, this immuneACCESS dataset retains in-frame rearrangements with V and J assigned. A fraction of the clones does not appear; measured against another copy, unresolved V genes explain less than half of the discrepancy, and the remainder lacks a known reason. The V and J calls and clone size are taken from that table; D and trimming were inferred from the DNA. In this sample the table shows about 280,000 clones, approximately 85% of which occur a single time. The ten top clones hold approximately 5.1% of the sample.

The data belong to a study of blood T cell repertoires in COVID-19 (dated by TCRdb to about 2020). Context from the whole study: Samples covering the acute and convalescent phases of COVID-19 were provided by collaborators in the United States, Italy and Spain. Deeply sampled blood TCRbeta repertoires from subjects exposed to, actively infected with, or recovered from COVID-19 were included in the dataset. Nearly every sample came with metadata listing a de-identified subject ID, COVID-19 status, age in years and sex. Where available, HLA class I and class II types were taken from metadata supplied by the sample provider and were not determined by assay-based typing. The prospective study material was composed of cDNA or gDNA derived from T cells, B-cell-depleted T cells, or PBMCs. Samples were obtained from the ongoing ImmuneRACE study (first 160 participants) and from roughly 1,300 subjects provided by 6 global collaborators. A freely available public database, intended as a resource for researchers studying the immune response to SARS-CoV-2, is where the repertoires were released.

Results and caveats for the whole study, not just this receptor: Clinical and demographic metadata were provided uncurated, with the amount varying by source and participant.

Whole blood was collected in K2EDTA tubes by collaborating institutions according to the institutions' own protocols. For TCRbeta analysis, collaborators shipped samples in one of three forms: frozen whole blood, isolated PBMCs, or DNA extracted from either of those sample types. The clonotype was recovered from a man between 50 and 59 years old with active or convalescent COVID-19. The sample comprised peripheral blood.

The CDR3 reads CASSLTGGQIEKPQHF. The DNA sequence is as follows: TGTGCCAGCAGCTTGACAGGGGGCCAAATCGAAAAGCCCCAGCATTTT. The chain is assembled from TRBV7-2 and TRBJ1-5, and 10 bases in between align with TRBD1. Its CDR3 holds 16 amino acids, cysteine through phenylalanine. Only CDR3 DNA is held: 48 bases, read in frame from base 1. CDR1 and CDR2 are drawn from the germline V gene: SGHTA, FQGNSA. Germline trimming amounts to 3 bases on V and 8 bases on J, with 10 as the count of junction bases outside the gene matches.